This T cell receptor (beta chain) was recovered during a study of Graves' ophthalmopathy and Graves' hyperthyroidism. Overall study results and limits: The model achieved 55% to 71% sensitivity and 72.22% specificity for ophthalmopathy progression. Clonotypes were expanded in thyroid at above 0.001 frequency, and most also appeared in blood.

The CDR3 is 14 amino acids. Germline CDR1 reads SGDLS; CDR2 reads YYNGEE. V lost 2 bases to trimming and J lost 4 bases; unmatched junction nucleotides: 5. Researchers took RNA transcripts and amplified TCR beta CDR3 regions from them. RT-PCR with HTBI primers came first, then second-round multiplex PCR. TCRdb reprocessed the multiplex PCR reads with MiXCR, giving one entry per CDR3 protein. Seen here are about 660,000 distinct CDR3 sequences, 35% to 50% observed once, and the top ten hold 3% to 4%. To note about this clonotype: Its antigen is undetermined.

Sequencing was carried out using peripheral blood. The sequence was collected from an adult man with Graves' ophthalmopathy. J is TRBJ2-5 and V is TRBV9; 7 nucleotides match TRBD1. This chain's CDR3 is CASSVGQATETQYF. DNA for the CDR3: TGTGCCAGCAGCGTCGGACAGGCAACAGAGACCCAGTACTTC.